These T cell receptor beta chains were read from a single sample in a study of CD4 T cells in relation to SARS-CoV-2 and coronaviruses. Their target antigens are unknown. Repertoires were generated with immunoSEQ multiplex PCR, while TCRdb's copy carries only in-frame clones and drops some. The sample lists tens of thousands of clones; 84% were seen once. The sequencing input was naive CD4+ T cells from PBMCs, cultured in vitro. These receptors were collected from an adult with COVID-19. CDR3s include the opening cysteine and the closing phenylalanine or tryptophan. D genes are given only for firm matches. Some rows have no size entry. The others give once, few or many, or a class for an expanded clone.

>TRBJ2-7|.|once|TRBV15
CATSRDFGQLPYEQYF
TGTGCCACCAGCAGAGACTTCGGCCAGTTGCCTTACGAGCAGTACTTC
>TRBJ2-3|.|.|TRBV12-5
CASGPNTGDRDTDTQYF
TGTGCTAGTGGTCCTAATACGGGGGACAGAGACACAGATACGCAGTATTTT
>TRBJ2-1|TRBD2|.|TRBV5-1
CASSLKITSGILGEQFF
TGCGCCAGCAGCTTGAAAATTACTAGCGGGATACTCGGTGAGCAGTTCTTC
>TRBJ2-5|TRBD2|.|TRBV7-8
CASSIGLAGGATQETQYF
TGTGCCAGTTCCATCGGACTAGCGGGAGGGGCAACACAAGAGACCCAGTACTTC
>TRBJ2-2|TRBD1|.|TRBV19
CASSPTDRGNTGELFF
TGTGCCAGTAGTCCCACTGACAGGGGGAACACCGGGGAGCTGTTTTTT
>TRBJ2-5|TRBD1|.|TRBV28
CASTTPEGTAETQYF
TGTGCCAGCACTACCCCTGAAGGGACAGCAGAGACCCAGTACTTC
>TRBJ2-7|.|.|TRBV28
CASSLSPSYEQYF
TGTGCCAGCAGTTTATCACCGTCGTACGAGCAGTACTTC
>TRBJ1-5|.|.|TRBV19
CASSIDANREPQHF
TGTGCCAGTAGTATAGACGCCAACAGGGAACCCCAGCATTTT
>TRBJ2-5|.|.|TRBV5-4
CASSFGGGVPSGETQYF
TGTGCCAGCAGCTTTGGGGGAGGAGTCCCGTCGGGAGAGACCCAGTACTTC
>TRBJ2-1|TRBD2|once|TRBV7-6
CASSFEVAGGPSGEQFF
TGTGCCAGCAGCTTTGAGGTAGCGGGAGGGCCTTCGGGTGAGCAGTTCTTC
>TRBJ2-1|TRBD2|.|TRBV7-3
CASSRGLAGANEQFF
TGTGCCAGCAGCCGGGGACTAGCGGGAGCCAATGAGCAGTTCTTC
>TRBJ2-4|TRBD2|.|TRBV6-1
CASSDVGGENIQYF
TGTGCCAGCAGTGATGTGGGGGGGGAAAACATTCAGTACTTC
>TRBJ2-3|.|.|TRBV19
CASSIVARDTQYF
TGTGCCAGTAGTATCGTTGCGCGAGATACGCAGTATTTT
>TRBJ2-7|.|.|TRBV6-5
CASSYSSGWRVYEQYF
TGTGCCAGCAGTTACTCGTCTGGCTGGAGGGTCTACGAGCAGTACTTC
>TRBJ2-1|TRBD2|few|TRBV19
CASSISGSDNEQFF
TGTGCCAGTAGTATTAGCGGGTCGGACAATGAGCAGTTCTTC
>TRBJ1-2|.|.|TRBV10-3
CASRTSDYGYTF
TGTGCCAGCCGGACATCTGACTATGGCTACACCTTC
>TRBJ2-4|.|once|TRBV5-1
CASSSEIRAAIQYF
TGCGCCAGCAGCTCCGAAATTAGGGCGGCCATTCAGTACTTC
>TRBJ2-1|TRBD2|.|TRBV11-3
CASSLGSAGGVGEQFF
TGTGCCAGCAGCTTAGGGTCAGCGGGAGGGGTCGGTGAGCAGTTCTTC
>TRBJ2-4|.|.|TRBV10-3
CAISDATVGAKNIQYF
TGTGCCATCAGCGATGCAACCGTTGGGGCCAAAAACATTCAGTACTTC
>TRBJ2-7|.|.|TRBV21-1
CASTDANPGTGGRVPYEQYF
TGTGCCAGCACAGACGCTAACCCGGGGACAGGGGGTCGGGTTCCCTACGAGCAGTACTTC
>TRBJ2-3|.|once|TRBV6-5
CASRTSGVGTDTQYF
TGTGCCAGCAGAACTTCGGGGGTGGGCACAGATACGCAGTATTTT
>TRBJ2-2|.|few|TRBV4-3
CASSQGPGRGSGELFF
TGCGCCAGCAGCCAAGGGCCAGGGAGAGGCTCCGGGGAGCTGTTTTTT
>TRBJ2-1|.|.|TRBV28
CASRASEQEQFF
TGTGCCAGCAGGGCTAGCGAACAAGAGCAGTTCTTC
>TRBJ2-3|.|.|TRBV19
CATSSLGSTDTQYF
TGTGCCACATCAAGCCTAGGTAGCACAGATACGCAGTATTTT
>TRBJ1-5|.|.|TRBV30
CAWSAGYSNQPQHF
TGTGCCTGGAGCGCCGGGTATAGCAATCAGCCCCAGCATTTT
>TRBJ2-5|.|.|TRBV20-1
CSPLNRASPNF
TGCAGTCCCCTAAACCGGGCCTCACCCAACTTC
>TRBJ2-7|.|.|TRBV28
CASRGGARYEQYF
TGTGCCAGCAGAGGGGGGGCGCGCTACGAGCAGTACTTC
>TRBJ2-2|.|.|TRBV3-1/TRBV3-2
CASSQVILNTGELFF
TGTGCCAGCAGCCAAGTAATCCTCAACACCGGGGAGCTGTTTTTT
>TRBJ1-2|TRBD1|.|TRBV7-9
CASSLAAATGGSDYYGYTF
TGTGCCAGCAGCTTAGCAGCGGCGACAGGGGGCTCCGATTACTATGGCTACACCTTC
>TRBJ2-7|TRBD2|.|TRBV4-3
CASSQDLADSYEQYF
TGCGCCAGCAGCCAAGATCTAGCGGACTCCTACGAGCAGTACTTC
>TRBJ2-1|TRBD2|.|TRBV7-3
CASSSLSTSGRLREQFF
TGTGCCAGCAGCTCGCTCTCAACTAGCGGGAGGCTTAGAGAGCAGTTCTTC
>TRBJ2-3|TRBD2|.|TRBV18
CASSPQRREITDTQYF
TGTGCCAGCTCACCACAAAGGCGGGAGATCACAGATACGCAGTATTTT
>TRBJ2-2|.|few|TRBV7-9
CASSLPAGELFF
TGTGCCAGCAGCTTACCGGCCGGGGAGCTGTTTTTT
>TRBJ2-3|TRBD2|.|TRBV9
CASSASGMDTQYF
TGTGCCAGCAGCGCTAGCGGGATGGATACGCAGTATTTT
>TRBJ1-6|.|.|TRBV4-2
CASSQDHGTTIHSPLHF
TGTGCCAGCAGCCAAGACCACGGGACAACGATACATTCACCCCTCCACTTT
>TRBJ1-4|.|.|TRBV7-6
CASSLSTGGNEKLFF
TGTGCCAGCAGCTTAAGTACAGGTGGTAATGAAAAACTGTTTTTT
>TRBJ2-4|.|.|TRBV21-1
CASSLRERGNIQYF
TGTGCCAGCAGCTTGCGGGAGAGGGGAAACATTCAGTACTTC
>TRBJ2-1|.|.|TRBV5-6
CASSLEPVGPYNEQFF
TGTGCCAGCAGCTTGGAGCCGGTTGGCCCCTACAATGAGCAGTTCTTC
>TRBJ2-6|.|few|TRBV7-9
CASPASGHNSGANVLTF
TGTGCCAGCCCGGCCTCGGGACACAACTCTGGGGCCAACGTCCTGACTTTC
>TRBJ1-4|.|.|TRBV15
CATTDPGRLGEKLFF
TGTGCCACCACGGATCCGGGACGGCTAGGCGAAAAACTGTTTTTT
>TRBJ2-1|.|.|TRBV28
CASSLTRGAGRSYNEQFF
TGTGCCAGCAGTTTAACTAGGGGGGCAGGAAGATCCTACAATGAGCAGTTCTTC
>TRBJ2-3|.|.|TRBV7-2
CAGRSTDTQYF
TGTGCAGGGAGGAGCACAGATACGCAGTATTTT
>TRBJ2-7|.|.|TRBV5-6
CASSPQPIGDEQYF
TGTGCCAGCAGCCCTCAACCGATTGGTGACGAGCAGTACTTC
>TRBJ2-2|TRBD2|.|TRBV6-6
CASSYRGGRATGELFF
TGTGCCAGCAGTTACAGGGGCGGGAGGGCCACCGGGGAGCTGTTTTTT
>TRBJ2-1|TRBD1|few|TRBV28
CASKLRDRIRNEQFF
TGTGCCAGCAAACTCCGGGACAGGATACGCAATGAGCAGTTCTTC
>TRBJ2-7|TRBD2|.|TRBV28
CASSSSGSSYEQYF
TGTGCCAGCAGTTCTAGCGGTAGCTCCTACGAGCAGTACTTC